This T cell receptor beta chain derives from a study of blood T cell repertoires in COVID-19. Study details: The cDNA or gDNA used as material had been derived from T cells, B-cell-depleted T cells, or PBMCs.

The repertoire was sequenced with immunoSEQ multiplex PCR; TCRdb's copy has only in-frame clones and lacks some. The table has 390,000 or so clones, roughly 80% seen once. Trimming took off 3 bases at V and 3 bases at J, with 16 bases between the two ends. The germline V gene has CDR1 SGDLS and CDR2 YYNGEE. The CDR3 spans 17 residues. The study recruited people aged roughly 18 to 95 years across some 23 US areas. Clinical history as reported by participants underpinned cohort assignment. What the recovered Cohort 3 donors had was two negative PCRs, clearance, or symptom resolution. This chain links TRBV9 with TRBJ2-6, with D possibly matching TRBD1 (6 bases). The sequenced sample was PBMCs or T cells enriched from blood (not recorded which). The TCR originated in a woman aged 45-65 years who had recovered from COVID-19. CDR3 DNA sequence: TGTGCCAGCAGCGCCCTCAGGGGTCGCAATGGGGCCAACGTCCTGACTTTC. Amino acids: CASSALRGRNGANVLTF.